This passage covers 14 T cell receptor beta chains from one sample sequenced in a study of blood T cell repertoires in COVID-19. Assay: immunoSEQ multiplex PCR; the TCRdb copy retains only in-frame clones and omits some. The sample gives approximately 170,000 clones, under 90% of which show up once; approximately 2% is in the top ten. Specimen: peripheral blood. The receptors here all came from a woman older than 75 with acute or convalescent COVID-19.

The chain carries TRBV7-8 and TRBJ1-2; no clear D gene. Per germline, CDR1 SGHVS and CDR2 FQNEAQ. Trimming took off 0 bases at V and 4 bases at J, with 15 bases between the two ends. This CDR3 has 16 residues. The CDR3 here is CASSLASRGSGYGYTF. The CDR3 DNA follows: TGTGCCAGCAGCTTAGCGTCACGGGGAAGCGGCTATGGCTACACCTTC.

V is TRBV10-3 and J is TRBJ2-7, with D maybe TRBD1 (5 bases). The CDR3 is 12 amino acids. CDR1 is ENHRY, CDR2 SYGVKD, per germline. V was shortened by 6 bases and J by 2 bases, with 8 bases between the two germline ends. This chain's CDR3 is CAIRTETYEQYF. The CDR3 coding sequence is TGTGCCATCAGGACAGAGACCTACGAGCAGTACTTC.

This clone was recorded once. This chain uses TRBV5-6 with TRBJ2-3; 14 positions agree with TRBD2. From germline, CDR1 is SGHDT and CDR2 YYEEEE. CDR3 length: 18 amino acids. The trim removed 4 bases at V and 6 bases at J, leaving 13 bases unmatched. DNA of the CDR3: TGTGCCAGCAGCATCCCGGGACTAGCGGGGGCCCAGGGGGATACGCAGTATTTT. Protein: CASSIPGLAGAQGDTQYF. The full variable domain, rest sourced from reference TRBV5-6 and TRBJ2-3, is DAGVTQSPTHLIKTRGQQVTLRCSPKSGHDTVSWYQQALGQGPQFIFQYYEEEERQRGNFPDRFSGHQFPNYSSELNVNALLLGDSALYLCASSIPGLAGAQGDTQYFGPGTRLTVL.

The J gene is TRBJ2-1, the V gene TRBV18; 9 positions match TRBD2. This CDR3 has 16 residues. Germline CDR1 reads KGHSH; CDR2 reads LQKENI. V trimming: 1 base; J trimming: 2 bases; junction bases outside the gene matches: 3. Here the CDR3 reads CASSPLAGVTYNEQFF. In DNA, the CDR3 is TGTGCCAGCTCACCACTAGCGGGGGTGACCTACAATGAGCAGTTCTTC.

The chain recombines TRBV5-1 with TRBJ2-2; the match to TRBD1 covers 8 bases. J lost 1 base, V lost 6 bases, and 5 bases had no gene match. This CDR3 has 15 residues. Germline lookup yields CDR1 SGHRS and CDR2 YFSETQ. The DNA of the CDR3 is TGCGCCAGCACCCCGGGACAGGTGAACACCGGGGAGCTGTTTTTT. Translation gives CASTPGQVNTGELFF.

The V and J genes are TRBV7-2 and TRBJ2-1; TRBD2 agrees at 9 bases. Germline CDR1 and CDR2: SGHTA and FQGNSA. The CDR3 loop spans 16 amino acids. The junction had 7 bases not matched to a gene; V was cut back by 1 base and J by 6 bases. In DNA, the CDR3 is TGTGCCAGCAGCTTAGGCGGGAGGGCCAGAAGCAATGAGCAGTTCTTC. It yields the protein CASSLGGRARSNEQFF.

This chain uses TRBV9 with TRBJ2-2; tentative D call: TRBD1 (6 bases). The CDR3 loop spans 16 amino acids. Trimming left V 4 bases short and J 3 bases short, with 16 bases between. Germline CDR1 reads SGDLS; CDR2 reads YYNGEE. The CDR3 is CASSPRGAEDTGELFF. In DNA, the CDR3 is TGTGCCAGCAGCCCCAGGGGAGCGGAGGACACCGGGGAGCTGTTTTTT.

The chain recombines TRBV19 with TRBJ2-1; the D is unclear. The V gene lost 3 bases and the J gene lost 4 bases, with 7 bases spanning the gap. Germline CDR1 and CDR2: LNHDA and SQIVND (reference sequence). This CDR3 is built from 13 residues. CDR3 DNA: TGTGCCAGTAGTATCGGAGCTTACAATGAGCAGTTCTTC. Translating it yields CASSIGAYNEQFF.

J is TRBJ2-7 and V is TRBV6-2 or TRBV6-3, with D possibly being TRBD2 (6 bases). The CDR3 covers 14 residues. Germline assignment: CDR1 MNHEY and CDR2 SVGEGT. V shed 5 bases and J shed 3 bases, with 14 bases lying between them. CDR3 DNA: TGTGCCAGCAGTCTCTGGGGAGGTAACTACGAGCAGTACTTC. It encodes CASSLWGGNYEQYF.

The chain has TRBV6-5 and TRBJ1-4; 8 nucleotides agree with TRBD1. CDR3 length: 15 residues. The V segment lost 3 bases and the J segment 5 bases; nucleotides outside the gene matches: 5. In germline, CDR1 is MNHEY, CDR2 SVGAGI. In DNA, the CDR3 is TGTGCCAGCAGTTATTCTCAGGGGGCGAATGAAAAACTGTTTTTT. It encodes CASSYSQGANEKLFF.

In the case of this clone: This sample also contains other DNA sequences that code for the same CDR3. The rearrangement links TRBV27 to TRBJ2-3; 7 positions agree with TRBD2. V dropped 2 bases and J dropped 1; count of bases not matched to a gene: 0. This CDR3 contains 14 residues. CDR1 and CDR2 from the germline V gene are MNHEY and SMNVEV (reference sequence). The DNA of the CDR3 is TGTGCCAGCAGTTTACTAGCGGGCACAGATACGCAGTATTTT. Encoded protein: CASSLLAGTDTQYF.

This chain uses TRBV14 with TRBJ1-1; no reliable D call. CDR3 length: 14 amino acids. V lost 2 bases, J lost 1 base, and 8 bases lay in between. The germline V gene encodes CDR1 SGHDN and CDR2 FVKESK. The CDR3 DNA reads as TGTGCCAGCAGCCAAACTGATTGGAACACTGAAGCTTTCTTT. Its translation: CASSQTDWNTEAFF.

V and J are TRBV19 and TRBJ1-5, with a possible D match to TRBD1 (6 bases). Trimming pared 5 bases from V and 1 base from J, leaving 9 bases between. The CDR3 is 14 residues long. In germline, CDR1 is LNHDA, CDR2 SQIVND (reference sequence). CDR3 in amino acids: CASSPDSSNQPQHF. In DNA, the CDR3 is TGTGCCAGTAGTCCGGACAGCAGCAATCAGCCCCAGCATTTT.

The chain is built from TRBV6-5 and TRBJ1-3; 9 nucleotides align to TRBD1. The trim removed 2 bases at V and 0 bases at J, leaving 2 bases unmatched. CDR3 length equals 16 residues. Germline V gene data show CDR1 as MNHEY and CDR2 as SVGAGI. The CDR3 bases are TGTGCCAGCAGTTACGGGACAGGGACCTCTGGAAACACCATATATTTT. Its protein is CASSYGTGTSGNTIYF.